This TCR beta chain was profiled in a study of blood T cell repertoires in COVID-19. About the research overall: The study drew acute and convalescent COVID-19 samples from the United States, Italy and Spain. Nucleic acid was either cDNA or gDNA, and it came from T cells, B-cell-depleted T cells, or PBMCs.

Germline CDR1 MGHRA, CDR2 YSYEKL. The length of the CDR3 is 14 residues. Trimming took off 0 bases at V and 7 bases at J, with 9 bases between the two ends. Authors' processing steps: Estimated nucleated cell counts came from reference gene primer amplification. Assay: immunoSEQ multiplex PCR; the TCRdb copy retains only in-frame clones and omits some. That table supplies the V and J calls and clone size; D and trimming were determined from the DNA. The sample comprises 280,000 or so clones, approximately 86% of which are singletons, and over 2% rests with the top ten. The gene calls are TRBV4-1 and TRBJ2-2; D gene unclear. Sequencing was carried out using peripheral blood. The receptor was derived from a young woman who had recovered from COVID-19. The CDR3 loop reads CASSQDDWSGELFF. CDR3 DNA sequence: TGCGCCAGCAGCCAAGACGACTGGAGCGGGGAGCTGTTTTTT.